This T cell receptor beta chain was retrieved from a study of cytomegalovirus exposure and HLA in healthy donors. Study as a whole: An analysis done earlier identified approximately 120 million unique TCR beta sequences from about 180 million T cells.

Comments on this clone: Sequence at one end of the junction differs from germline and may be a read error.

The CDR3 spans 16 residues. CDR1 and CDR2 (germline): MDHEN, SYDVKM. This PCR relied on a set of 60 Vbeta primers and 13 Jbeta primers. Sequencing used immunoSEQ multiplex PCR; TCRdb keeps in-frame clones, though not all of them. The sample includes about 250,000 clones, roughly 80% of them seen just once. V and J are TRBV28 and TRBJ1-2; D unclear. Sequenced: PBMCs. The sequence derives from a girl aged 2-10 years in good health and CMV-seronegative. The DNA for the CDR3 is TGTGCCAGCAGCCCCCCCCGGCCACTCATAAACTATGGCCACACCTTC. Translation: CASSPPRPLINYGHTF.